A selection of T cell receptor beta chains follows, all from one sample in a study of Ad26.COV2.S vaccination and SARS-CoV-2 variants. Assay: immunoSEQ multiplex PCR; the TCRdb copy retains only in-frame clones and omits some. The sample consists of hundreds of thousands of clones, 92% of them appearing once. This specimen consisted of peripheral blood, obtained after recovery from COVID-19. These receptors came from a human donor who had recovered from COVID-19. The CDR3 runs from the conserved cysteine through the conserved F or W. The D gene is left open where the match is weak. A row's size may be missing; if present it is once, few, many or a size class.

j_call: TRBJ2-3
d_call: -
v_call: TRBV27
cdr3_length: 18
clone_size: -
cdr3_aa: CASSPVGRSVRATDTQYF
cdr3_nt: TGTGCCAGCAGCCCTGTAGGGAGGAGTGTACGGGCCACAGATACGCAGTATTTT

j_call: TRBJ1-2
d_call: -
v_call: TRBV10-3
cdr3_length: 14
clone_size: -
cdr3_aa: CAINGGQGAYGYTF
cdr3_nt: TGTGCCATCAATGGTGGGCAGGGAGCCTATGGCTACACCTTC

j_call: TRBJ1-1
d_call: -
v_call: TRBV19
cdr3_length: 13
clone_size: -
cdr3_aa: CASRTIGVTEAFF
cdr3_nt: TGTGCCAGTAGGACGATCGGGGTAACTGAAGCTTTCTTT

j_call: TRBJ1-1
d_call: -
v_call: TRBV10-3
cdr3_length: 12
clone_size: once
cdr3_aa: CAISVRGTEAFF
cdr3_nt: TGTGCCATCAGTGTTCGGGGCACTGAAGCTTTCTTT

j_call: TRBJ2-3
d_call: -
v_call: TRBV5-8
cdr3_length: 15
clone_size: -
cdr3_aa: CASSPRQLSTDTQYF
cdr3_nt: TGTGCCAGCAGCCCACGACAGCTAAGCACAGATACGCAGTATTTT

j_call: TRBJ2-1
d_call: -
v_call: TRBV9
cdr3_length: 14
clone_size: -
cdr3_aa: CASSSGGWGNEQFF
cdr3_nt: TGTGCCAGCAGCTCGGGGGGCTGGGGCAATGAGCAGTTCTTC

j_call: TRBJ1-1
d_call: -
v_call: TRBV7-8
cdr3_length: 11
clone_size: -
cdr3_aa: CAVRVNTEAFF
cdr3_nt: TGTGCCGTTCGGGTGAACACTGAAGCTTTCTTT

j_call: TRBJ2-1
d_call: -
v_call: TRBV2
cdr3_length: 15
clone_size: -
cdr3_aa: CASSVEGGYMNEQFF
cdr3_nt: TGTGCCAGCAGTGTAGAAGGGGGTTACATGAATGAGCAGTTCTTC

j_call: TRBJ2-5
d_call: -
v_call: TRBV3-1/TRBV3-2
cdr3_length: 16
clone_size: -
cdr3_aa: CASSQDWVGIQETQYF
cdr3_nt: TGTGCCAGCAGCCAAGATTGGGTCGGTATCCAAGAGACCCAGTACTTC

j_call: TRBJ2-3
d_call: -
v_call: TRBV7-9
cdr3_length: 14
clone_size: once
cdr3_aa: CASSPPGLAATQYF
cdr3_nt: TGTGCCAGCAGCCCCCCCGGGTTGGCTGCTACGCAGTATTTT

j_call: TRBJ2-5
d_call: -
v_call: TRBV13
cdr3_length: 14
clone_size: -
cdr3_aa: CASSSTNTEETQYF
cdr3_nt: TGTGCCAGCAGCTCTACCAACACAGAAGAGACCCAGTACTTC

j_call: TRBJ2-3
d_call: -
v_call: TRBV9
cdr3_length: 13
clone_size: -
cdr3_aa: CASRDIGTDTQYF
cdr3_nt: TGTGCCAGCCGGGACATTGGCACAGATACGCAGTATTTT

j_call: TRBJ2-1
d_call: -
v_call: TRBV5-6
cdr3_length: 15
clone_size: -
cdr3_aa: CASSAPRFPHNEQFF
cdr3_nt: TGTGCCAGCAGCGCCCCCCGGTTCCCCCACAATGAGCAGTTCTTC

j_call: TRBJ2-3
d_call: -
v_call: TRBV28
cdr3_length: 16
clone_size: -
cdr3_aa: CASSTPWGISTDTQYF
cdr3_nt: TGTGCCAGCAGTACCCCATGGGGTATTAGCACAGATACGCAGTATTTT

j_call: TRBJ1-5
d_call: -
v_call: TRBV5-3
cdr3_length: 16
clone_size: -
cdr3_aa: CARSLKVSGNNQPQHF
cdr3_nt: TGTGCCAGAAGCTTGAAAGTATCAGGGAACAATCAGCCCCAGCATTTT

j_call: TRBJ2-5
d_call: TRBD2
v_call: TRBV7-7
cdr3_length: 18
clone_size: -
cdr3_aa: CASSLRLAGSPRQETQYF
cdr3_nt: TGTGCTAGCAGCTTGCGACTAGCGGGGAGCCCACGCCAAGAGACCCAGTACTTC

j_call: TRBJ2-3
d_call: -
v_call: TRBV11-2
cdr3_length: 16
clone_size: -
cdr3_aa: CASSLGARGSTDTQYF
cdr3_nt: TGTGCCAGCAGCTTAGGGGCCAGGGGAAGCACAGATACGCAGTATTTT

j_call: TRBJ1-6
d_call: -
v_call: TRBV15
cdr3_length: 14
clone_size: -
cdr3_aa: CATSSRGQNSPLHF
cdr3_nt: TGTGCCACCAGCAGCAGGGGCCAGAATTCACCCCTCCACTTT

j_call: TRBJ1-2
d_call: -
v_call: TRBV7-2
cdr3_length: 12
clone_size: -
cdr3_aa: CASSLNGNGYTF
cdr3_nt: TGTGCCAGCAGCTTAAACGGGAATGGCTACACCTTC

j_call: TRBJ2-7
d_call: -
v_call: TRBV10-3
cdr3_length: 12
clone_size: -
cdr3_aa: CAISDRPYEQYF
cdr3_nt: TGTGCCATCAGTGACCGCCCCTACGAGCAGTACTTC

j_call: TRBJ1-5
d_call: -
v_call: TRBV4-2
cdr3_length: 14
clone_size: once
cdr3_aa: CASSQAGSNQPQHF
cdr3_nt: TGTGCCAGCAGCCAAGCCGGATCCAATCAGCCCCAGCATTTT

j_call: TRBJ1-3
d_call: -
v_call: TRBV6-5
cdr3_length: 14
clone_size: -
cdr3_aa: CASMGRAGGNTIYF
cdr3_nt: TGTGCCAGCATGGGCAGGGCGGGTGGAAACACCATATATTTT

j_call: TRBJ2-4
d_call: -
v_call: TRBV5-1
cdr3_length: 13
clone_size: -
cdr3_aa: CASSLEEVSIQYF
cdr3_nt: TGCGCCAGCAGCTTGGAGGAGGTTAGCATTCAGTACTTC

j_call: TRBJ2-7
d_call: TRBD2
v_call: TRBV27
cdr3_length: 17
clone_size: -
cdr3_aa: CASSLSGLAGGLGEQYF
cdr3_nt: TGTGCCAGCAGTTTATCGGGACTAGCGGGGGGGCTCGGCGAGCAGTACTTC

j_call: TRBJ2-1
d_call: -
v_call: TRBV27
cdr3_length: 14
clone_size: once
cdr3_aa: CASSLSVRNNEQFF
cdr3_nt: TGTGCCAGCAGTTTATCGGTGAGAAACAATGAGCAGTTCTTC

j_call: TRBJ2-3
d_call: -
v_call: TRBV28
cdr3_length: 13
clone_size: -
cdr3_aa: CAGRTQSTDTQYF
cdr3_nt: TGTGCCGGCCGGACGCAAAGCACAGATACGCAGTATTTT

j_call: TRBJ2-3
d_call: -
v_call: TRBV7-8
cdr3_length: 16
clone_size: -
cdr3_aa: CASSLGKGSRADTQYF
cdr3_nt: TGTGCCAGCAGCTTAGGTAAAGGGTCTAGGGCAGATACGCAGTATTTT

j_call: TRBJ1-3
d_call: -
v_call: TRBV19
cdr3_length: 17
clone_size: -
cdr3_aa: CASSRAQGFSSGNTIYF
cdr3_nt: TGTGCCAGTAGTAGGGCACAGGGTTTTAGCTCTGGAAACACCATATATTTT

j_call: TRBJ2-3
d_call: TRBD2
v_call: TRBV6-2/TRBV6-3
cdr3_length: 16
clone_size: once
cdr3_aa: CASSNGLAGFTDTQYF
cdr3_nt: TGTGCCAGCAGTAACGGACTAGCGGGCTTCACAGATACGCAGTATTTT

j_call: TRBJ2-5
d_call: -
v_call: TRBV27
cdr3_length: 13
clone_size: -
cdr3_aa: CASSWDKQETQYF
cdr3_nt: TGTGCCAGCAGTTGGGACAAACAAGAGACCCAGTACTTC

j_call: TRBJ1-2
d_call: TRBD1
v_call: TRBV15
cdr3_length: 19
clone_size: -
cdr3_aa: CATSGDRGQPDDVHYGYTF
cdr3_nt: TGTGCCACCAGCGGAGATCGGGGACAGCCTGATGATGTCCACTATGGCTACACCTTC

j_call: TRBJ2-2
d_call: -
v_call: TRBV7-8
cdr3_length: 16
clone_size: -
cdr3_aa: CASSSKAGWNTGELFF
cdr3_nt: TGTGCCAGCAGTTCTAAGGCGGGGTGGAACACCGGGGAGCTGTTTTTT

j_call: TRBJ2-1
d_call: -
v_call: TRBV7-2
cdr3_length: 14
clone_size: -
cdr3_aa: CASSFKTRGNEQFF
cdr3_nt: TGTGCCAGCAGCTTCAAGACTAGAGGCAATGAGCAGTTCTTC

j_call: TRBJ2-1
d_call: -
v_call: TRBV4-1
cdr3_length: 17
clone_size: -
cdr3_aa: CASSQDRGGSAYNEQFF
cdr3_nt: TGCGCCAGCAGCCAAGACAGGGGCGGGAGTGCCTACAATGAGCAGTTCTTC

j_call: TRBJ1-2
d_call: TRBD1
v_call: TRBV6-5
cdr3_length: 15
clone_size: -
cdr3_aa: CASRPGQGPVRGYTF
cdr3_nt: TGTGCCAGCAGACCCGGACAGGGGCCTGTGCGAGGCTACACCTTC

j_call: TRBJ2-7
d_call: -
v_call: TRBV10-1
cdr3_length: 16
clone_size: -
cdr3_aa: CASSFSPSTVSYEQYF
cdr3_nt: TGCGCCAGCAGTTTTTCCCCCTCGACCGTCTCCTACGAGCAGTACTTC

j_call: TRBJ2-5
d_call: TRBD1
v_call: TRBV2
cdr3_length: 13
clone_size: -
cdr3_aa: CASSQQGGETQYF
cdr3_nt: TGTGCCAGCAGCCAACAGGGGGGAGAGACCCAGTACTTC

j_call: TRBJ2-7
d_call: -
v_call: TRBV6-1
cdr3_length: 14
clone_size: -
cdr3_aa: CASSEFGGTYEQYF
cdr3_nt: TGTGCCAGCAGTGAATTTGGGGGGACCTACGAGCAGTACTTC

j_call: TRBJ2-3
d_call: TRBD1
v_call: TRBV11-2
cdr3_length: 16
clone_size: -
cdr3_aa: CASSLSRDRVGDTQYF
cdr3_nt: TGTGCCAGCAGCTTATCCCGGGACAGGGTGGGAGATACGCAGTATTTT

j_call: TRBJ2-1
d_call: TRBD2
v_call: TRBV4-3
cdr3_length: 15
clone_size: -
cdr3_aa: CASSQGRTSGIEQFF
cdr3_nt: TGCGCCAGCAGCCAAGGCCGTACTAGCGGGATTGAGCAGTTCTTC

j_call: TRBJ1-2
d_call: -
v_call: TRBV19
cdr3_length: 14
clone_size: few
cdr3_aa: CASSIGAQSYGYTF
cdr3_nt: TGTGCCAGTAGTATAGGGGCACAGTCCTATGGCTACACCTTC

j_call: TRBJ2-7
d_call: -
v_call: TRBV6-5
cdr3_length: 15
clone_size: -
cdr3_aa: CASSYSQGAAYEQYF
cdr3_nt: TGTGCCAGCAGTTACTCTCAGGGCGCGGCCTACGAGCAGTACTTC